Following are 30 T cell receptor beta chains from one sample sequenced in a study of blood T cell repertoires in COVID-19. Measured with immunoSEQ multiplex PCR; TCRdb has only the in-frame clones, and not every one. The table lists approximately 120,000 clones, around 85% of them singletons. Material for sequencing was peripheral blood. These receptors all stem from an elderly woman with COVID-19, enrolled during active disease.

The gene calls are TRBV5-4 and TRBJ1-2, with 8 bases that match TRBD1. The V segment lost 4 bases and the J segment 4 bases; nucleotides outside the gene matches: 6. CDR3 size: 14 residues. Germline CDR1 SGHNT, CDR2 YYREEE (reference sequence). CDR3 amino acids: CASSRTGGGYGYTF. The CDR3 DNA reads TGTGCCAGCAGCCGAACAGGGGGTGGCTATGGCTACACCTTC.

The CDR3 nucleotides are TGTGCCAGCAGCGGGGGGACTAGCGGGAGAGGCGGCGCATACTACGAGCAGTACTTC. Its translation is CASSGGTSGRGGAYYEQYF. The rearrangement joins TRBV9 to TRBJ2-7; TRBD2 matches 14 bases. Germline V gene data show CDR1 as SGDLS and CDR2 as YYNGEE. CDR3 length equals 19 residues. Unmatched junction bases numbered 14, after V lost 3 bases and J lost 3 bases.

This rearrangement joins TRBV27 to TRBJ2-1, with D perhaps TRBD2 (5 bases). Trimming took 1 base from V and 4 from J, leaving 14 bases between them. The CDR3 contains 16 residues. CDR1 and CDR2 from the germline V gene are MNHEY and SMNVEV (reference sequence). CDR3 in DNA: TGTGCCAGCAGTTTATTTCGCGGGTTTATGTACAATGAGCAGTTCTTC. Its translation: CASSLFRGFMYNEQFF.

The rearrangement links TRBV14 to TRBJ2-1, with 10 bases lining up with TRBD2. V gave up 3 bases and J gave up 9 bases; unmatched junction bases: 8. Germline loops: CDR1 SGHDN, CDR2 FVKESK. The CDR3 is 15 amino acids. The CDR3 protein is CASSHDLLAGVEQFF. CDR3 DNA: TGTGCCAGCAGCCACGACCTTCTAGCGGGAGTTGAGCAGTTCTTC.

The chain is built from TRBV19 and TRBJ1-4; D not certain. Germline-derived CDR1 and CDR2 are LNHDA and SQIVND (reference sequence). The CDR3 spans 13 residues. Trimming shortened V by 3 bases and J by 10 bases, and 12 bases separated the two germline ends. Here the CDR3 reads CASSMVPGVKLFF. The CDR3 nucleotides are TGTGCCAGTAGTATGGTACCGGGAGTAAAACTGTTTTTT.

This clone was recorded once. The chain combines TRBV7-6 with TRBJ1-2, with D maybe TRBD1 (5 bases). This CDR3 has 14 residues. Germline CDR1 is SGHVS and CDR2 is FNYEAQ. Trimming shortened V by 6 bases and J by 4 bases, and 15 bases separated the two germline ends. The DNA for the CDR3 is TGTGCCAGCAGTAGTTTGGGGCGGCCCTATGGCTACACCTTC. Translating gives CASSSLGRPYGYTF.

The table lists this clone with a count of one. The chain couples TRBV28 to TRBJ1-4; no definite D call. Trimming left V 2 bases short and J 0 bases short, with 4 bases between. This CDR3 region has 14 residues. Germline assignment: CDR1 MDHEN and CDR2 SYDVKM. The CDR3, as DNA: TGTGCCAGCAGTTTACGAGCAACTAATGAAAAACTGTTTTTT. Its translation is CASSLRATNEKLFF. The full variable domain, completed using reference TRBV28 and TRBJ1-4, is DVKVTQSSRYLVKRTGEKVFLECVQDMDHENMFWYRQDPGLGLRLIYFSYDVKMKEKGDIPEGYSVSREKKERFSLILESASTNQTSMYLCASSLRATNEKLFFGSGTQLSVL.

The DNA for the CDR3 is TGTGCCACGCGGGGGCGGGGCACAGATACGCAGTATTTT. The encoded protein is CATRGRGTDTQYF. This sequence joins TRBV27 and TRBJ2-3, with D perhaps TRBD2 (7 bases). Per germline, CDR1 MNHEY and CDR2 SMNVEV (reference sequence). Deletions cut 10 bases from V and 1 base from J, with 12 bases between. The CDR3 sequence is 13 residues long.

The V gene is TRBV3-1 (or the pseudogene TRBV3-2), the J gene TRBJ2-7; a weak D match, TRBD2 (6 bases). The V gene's germline CDR1 is LGHDT and CDR2 YNNKEL (reference sequence). The V end was cut by 2 bases, the J end by 3 bases, with 14 bases between. The CDR3 sequence is 15 residues long. CDR3 protein: CASSQLSGDYYEQYF. DNA for the CDR3: TGTGCCAGCAGCCAACTATCGGGGGATTACTACGAGCAGTACTTC.

This clone was counted once. The CDR3 DNA is TGTGCCAGCAGCGTAGGAGACAGTCTCTCTGGCTACACCTTC. Encoded protein: CASSVGDSLSGYTF. The chain has TRBV9 and TRBJ1-2; maybe TRBD1 (5 bases). Trimming removed 0 bases at V and 7 bases at J, with 13 bases between. CDR3 length: 14 residues. Germline CDR1 and CDR2: SGDLS and YYNGEE.

This chain connects TRBV28 to TRBJ2-3; no clear D. The germline V gene has CDR1 MDHEN and CDR2 SYDVKM. This CDR3 spans 14 amino acids. V lost 5 bases to trimming and J lost 1 base, with 10 bases between them. The CDR3 DNA follows: TGTGCCAGCAGTCCCCAGCGCGGCACAGATACGCAGTATTTT. This gives the protein CASSPQRGTDTQYF.

The rearrangement uses TRBV24-1 and TRBJ2-3, with TRBD2 matching 8 bases. Germline V lookup: CDR1 KGHDR, CDR2 SFDVKD. This CDR3 comprises 19 residues. J lost 2 bases, V lost 4 bases, and 16 bases had no gene match. As DNA, the CDR3 is TGTGCCACCAGTGAGTTAGCGGGGACGGGCTCCCTCTTCACAGATACGCAGTATTTT. It translates to CATSELAGTGSLFTDTQYF.

This chain uses TRBV28 with TRBJ2-7, with 8 bases aligning to TRBD2. J lost 0 bases, V lost 5 bases, and 12 bases had no gene match. Germline CDR1 MDHEN, CDR2 SYDVKM. This CDR3 region has 17 residues. The CDR3 bases are TGTGCCAGCAGTCCCCCTGTAGCGGGACCCTCCTCCTACGAGCAGTACTTC. Protein sequence: CASSPPVAGPSSYEQYF.

There are a few counts of this clone. The V and J genes are TRBV3-1 (or the pseudogene TRBV3-2) and TRBJ2-7, with TRBD2 matching over 9 bases. V was pared by 1 base and J by 5 bases, with 3 bases of the junction left unmatched. This CDR3 has 14 residues. Germline CDR1 reads LGHDT; CDR2 reads YNNKEL (reference sequence). The CDR3 protein is CASSQGGRVNEQYF. Written as DNA, the CDR3 is TGTGCCAGCAGCCAAGGCGGGAGGGTAAACGAGCAGTACTTC.

The chain combines TRBV19 with TRBJ1-2; 7 bases match TRBD1. CDR1 is LNHDA, CDR2 SQIVND, per germline (reference sequence). The CDR3 loop spans 15 amino acids. J lost 8 bases, V lost 6 bases, and 15 bases had no gene match. As DNA, the CDR3 is TGTGCCAGTAGGGAGGGGGCCAGATTCGCCTTAGGCTACACCTTC. Its protein product is CASREGARFALGYTF.

This sequence joins TRBV27 and TRBJ1-4; no firm D call. The germline V gene encodes CDR1 MNHEY and CDR2 SMNVEV (reference sequence). CDR3 size: 14 residues. The V end was cut by 4 bases, the J end by 7 bases, with 13 bases between. CDR3 in DNA: TGTGCCAGCAGTTCCCTTGGAGGGATTGAAAAACTGTTTTTT. This gives the protein CASSSLGGIEKLFF.

This clone was detected only a few times. The chain links TRBV5-6 to TRBJ2-7, with 9 nucleotides matching TRBD1. The germline CDR1 and CDR2 sequences are SGHDT and YYEEEE. V was pared by 2 bases and J by 5 bases, with 2 bases of the junction left unmatched. CDR3 length: 13 residues. In nucleotides, the CDR3 is TGTGCCAGCAGCTTCGGGACAGGGAACGAGCAGTACTTC. This codes for CASSFGTGNEQYF.

The V call is TRBV19, the J call TRBJ2-1; 12 positions agree with TRBD2. The ends lost 2 bases at V and 1 base at J; junction bases unmatched: 6. CDR3 length: 18 amino acids. Germline-derived CDR1 and CDR2 are LNHDA and SQIVND (reference sequence). The CDR3 spells CASSITGLAGRSYNEQFF. The DNA of the CDR3 is TGTGCCAGTAGTATAACCGGACTAGCGGGAAGGTCCTACAATGAGCAGTTCTTC.

This chain connects TRBV4-1 to TRBJ2-2; D uncertain. The CDR3 is 15 amino acids. The germline V gene has CDR1 MGHRA and CDR2 YSYEKL. The V and J ends lost 0 bases and 7 bases respectively, with 12 bases between them. CDR3 nucleotides: TGCGCCAGCAGCCAAGAGGAGCTCAGTAACGGGGAGCTGTTTTTT. This codes for CASSQEELSNGELFF.

V and J are TRBV3-1 (or the pseudogene TRBV3-2) and TRBJ1-1, with D uncertain. Trimming cost V 4 bases and J 5 bases, with 17 bases left between them. Germline V gene lookup returns CDR1 LGHDT and CDR2 YNNKEL (reference sequence). The CDR3 is 15 residues long. CDR3 coding DNA: TGTGCCAGCAGCCCTCCCGGGGTGATGGTAACTGAAGCTTTCTTT. This gives the protein CASSPPGVMVTEAFF.

The chain has TRBV20-1 and TRBJ2-2; TRBD2 aligns across 14 bases. This CDR3 contains 16 residues. J lost 5 bases, V lost 3 bases, and 5 bases had no gene match. CDR1 and CDR2 (germline): DFQATT, SNEGSKA (reference sequence). This CDR3 is CSASRTSGRHTGELFF. In nucleotides, the CDR3 is TGCAGTGCTAGTAGGACTAGCGGGAGGCATACCGGGGAGCTGTTTTTT.

The chain uses TRBV10-3 and TRBJ1-1; weak D call: TRBD1 (6 bases). Germline values: CDR1 ENHRY, CDR2 SYGVKD. With 2 bases removed from V and 6 bases from J, the gap between germline ends came to 16 bases. This CDR3 has 15 amino acids. The CDR3 sequence is CAISEGWQGKAEAFF. Here the CDR3 DNA reads TGTGCCATCAGTGAGGGCTGGCAGGGGAAGGCTGAAGCTTTCTTT.

This clone has a handful of counts. The CDR3 spells CASSPGDPVNEQFF. The CDR3 DNA follows: TGCGCCAGCAGCCCGGGGGACCCGGTGAATGAGCAGTTCTTC. V gene TRBV5-1 combines with J gene TRBJ2-1, with a possible D match to TRBD2 (6 bases). The CDR3 has 14 amino acids. V dropped 4 bases and J dropped 7 bases, with 15 bases sitting between them. Germline assignment: CDR1 SGHRS and CDR2 YFSETQ.

CDR3 bases: TGTGCCAGCAGAACTTCGGGAGATACGCAGTATTTT. This encodes CASRTSGDTQYF. The genes are TRBV6-5 and TRBJ2-3, with D uncertain. Germline lookup yields CDR1 MNHEY and CDR2 SVGAGI. This CDR3 spans 12 amino acids. Trimming took 6 bases from V and 5 from J, leaving 9 bases between them.

The chain recombines TRBV5-1 with TRBJ1-6; 10 nucleotides align to TRBD1. This CDR3 region has 16 residues. Germline V lookup: CDR1 SGHRS, CDR2 YFSETQ. V gave up 0 bases and J gave up 7 bases; unmatched junction bases: 4. Here the CDR3 DNA reads TGCGCCAGCAGCTTGGTCGGACAGGGGGGCAATTCACCCCTCCACTTT. Translation: CASSLVGQGGNSPLHF. The variable domain in full, completed from reference TRBV5-1 and TRBJ1-6, reads KAGVTQTPRYLIKTRGQQVTLSCSPISGHRSVSWYQQTPGQGLQFLFEYFSETQRNKGNFPGRFSGRQFSNSRSEMNVSTLELGDSALYLCASSLVGQGGNSPLHFGNGTRLTVT.

This sequence joins TRBV27 and TRBJ2-7, with 8 bases fitting TRBD1. The germline gives CDR1 MNHEY, CDR2 SMNVEV (reference sequence). The CDR3 extends over 14 amino acids. With V trimmed by 2 bases and J by 7 bases, 7 bases remained unmatched. CDR3 in amino acids: CASSLRDRYSEQYF. CDR3 coding DNA: TGTGCCAGCAGTTTACGGGACAGGTACTCGGAGCAGTACTTC.

This rearrangement joins TRBV11-2 to TRBJ2-1, with 7 nucleotides matching TRBD2. V lost 6 bases, J lost 6 bases, and 11 bases stayed unmatched. The CDR3 has 15 amino acids. From germline, CDR1 is SGHAT and CDR2 FQNNGV. This CDR3 is CASSRTGTTLNEQFF. The DNA for the CDR3 is TGTGCCAGCAGTCGAACCGGGACTACACTCAATGAGCAGTTCTTC.

The chain has TRBV20-1 and TRBJ2-1; weak D call: TRBD1 (6 bases). In germline, CDR1 is DFQATT, CDR2 SNEGSKA (reference sequence). This CDR3 is built from 11 residues. V lost 4 bases and J 7 bases, leaving 8 bases between the germline ends. The CDR3 is CSAIGGNEQFF. The CDR3 DNA reads as TGCAGTGCTATAGGGGGAAATGAGCAGTTCTTC.

This chain links TRBV18 with TRBJ1-5; D is uncertain. The CDR3 length is 15 residues. With 4 bases removed from V and 0 bases from J, the gap between germline ends came to 10 bases. Germline values: CDR1 KGHSH, CDR2 LQKENI. The CDR3 protein is CASSLGSGSNQPQHF. The CDR3 bases are TGTGCCAGCTCACTGGGCAGTGGTAGCAATCAGCCCCAGCATTTT.

The V gene is TRBV5-4, the J gene TRBJ1-6, with 10 bases aligning to TRBD1. The CDR3 has 16 amino acids. The J segment lost 7 bases and the V segment lost 4 bases, leaving 8 bases of the junction unmatched. Germline V gives CDR1 SGHNT, CDR2 YYREEE (reference sequence). DNA for the CDR3: TGTGCCAGCAGCGCCGACAGGGGGCTGGGGAATTCACCCCTCCACTTT. It encodes CASSADRGLGNSPLHF.